The present T cell receptor (beta chain) was sequenced within a study of shared clonotypes between healthy human individuals. Germline CDR1 and CDR2: SGHRS and YFSETQ. The CDR3 sequence is 15 residues long. Trimming removed 0 bases at V and 5 bases at J, with 14 bases between. Method: immunoSEQ multiplex PCR; TCRdb's copy keeps in-frame clones and lacks some. The table has 1.4 million to 1.5 million clones, around 95% seen once. The sequencing sample was made of naive CD4+ T cells sorted from blood. Specified subset: CD45RA+ positively selected. The genes are TRBV5-1 and TRBJ1-1; D might be TRBD1 (5 bases). The source of this sequence is a man younger than 40 in good health. CDR3 protein: CASSLVGGPGTEAFF. The DNA for the CDR3 is TGCGCCAGCAGCTTGGTTGGGGGACCTGGGACTGAAGCTTTCTTT. Combining the CDR3 with reference TRBV5-1 and TRBJ1-1 gives the whole variable domain KAGVTQTPRYLIKTRGQQVTLSCSPISGHRSVSWYQQTPGQGLQFLFEYFSETQRNKGNFPGRFSGRQFSNSRSEMNVSTLELGDSALYLCASSLVGGPGTEAFFGQGTRLTVV.